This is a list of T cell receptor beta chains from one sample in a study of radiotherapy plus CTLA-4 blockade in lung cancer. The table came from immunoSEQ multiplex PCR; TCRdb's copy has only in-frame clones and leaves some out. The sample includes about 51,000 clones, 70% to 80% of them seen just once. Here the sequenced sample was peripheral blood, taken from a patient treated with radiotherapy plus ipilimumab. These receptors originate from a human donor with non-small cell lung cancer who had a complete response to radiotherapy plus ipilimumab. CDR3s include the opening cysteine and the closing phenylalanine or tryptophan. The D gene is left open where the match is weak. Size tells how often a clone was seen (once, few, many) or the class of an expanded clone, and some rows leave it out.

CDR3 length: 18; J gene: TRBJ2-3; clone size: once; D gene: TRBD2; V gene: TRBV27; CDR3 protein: CASSLRFRASGKSDTQYF; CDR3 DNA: TGTGCCAGCAGTTTAAGGTTCCGGGCTAGCGGGAAATCAGATACGCAGTATTTT
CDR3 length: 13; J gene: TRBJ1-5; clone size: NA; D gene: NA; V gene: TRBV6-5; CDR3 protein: CASSYERNQPQHF; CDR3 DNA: TGTGCCAGCAGTTACGAGAGAAATCAGCCCCAGCATTTT
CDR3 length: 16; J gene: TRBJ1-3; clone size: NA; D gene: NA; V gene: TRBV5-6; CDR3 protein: CASSLGSTVTGNTIYF; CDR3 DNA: TGTGCCAGCAGCTTGGGCTCGACAGTCACTGGAAACACCATATATTTT
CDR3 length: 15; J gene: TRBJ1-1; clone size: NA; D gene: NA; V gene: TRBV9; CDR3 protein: CASSVAWAGETEAFF; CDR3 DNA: TGTGCCAGCAGCGTAGCTTGGGCAGGGGAGACTGAAGCTTTCTTT
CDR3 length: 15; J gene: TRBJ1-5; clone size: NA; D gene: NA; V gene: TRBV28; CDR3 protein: CASSHVAQGGQPQHF; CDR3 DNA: TGTGCCAGCAGCCACGTAGCGCAGGGAGGACAGCCCCAGCATTTT
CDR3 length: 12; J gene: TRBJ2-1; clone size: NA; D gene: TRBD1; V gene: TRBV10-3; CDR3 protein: CAISTGDNEQFF; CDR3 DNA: TGTGCCATCAGTACAGGGGACAATGAGCAGTTCTTC
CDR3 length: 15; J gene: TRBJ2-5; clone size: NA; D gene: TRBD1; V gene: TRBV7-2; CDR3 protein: CASSLGYRGRETQYF; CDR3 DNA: TGTGCCAGCAGCTTAGGATACAGGGGCCGGGAGACCCAGTACTTC
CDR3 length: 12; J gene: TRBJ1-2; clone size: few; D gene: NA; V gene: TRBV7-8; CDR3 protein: CASSLAGAGYTF; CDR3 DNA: TGTGCCAGCAGCTTAGCAGGGGCCGGCTACACCTTC
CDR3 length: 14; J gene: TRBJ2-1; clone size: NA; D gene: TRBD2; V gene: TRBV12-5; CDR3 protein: CASVKASGIGEQFF; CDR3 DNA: TGTGCTAGTGTGAAGGCTAGCGGGATAGGTGAGCAGTTCTTC
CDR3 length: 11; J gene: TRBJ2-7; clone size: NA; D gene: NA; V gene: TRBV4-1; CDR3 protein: CASSTGVEQYF; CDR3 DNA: TGCGCCAGCAGCACAGGAGTTGAGCAGTACTTC
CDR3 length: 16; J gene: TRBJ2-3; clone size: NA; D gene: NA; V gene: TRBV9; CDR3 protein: CASSVVAGGYTDTQYF; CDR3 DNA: TGTGCCAGCAGCGTAGTGGCAGGGGGGTACACAGATACGCAGTATTTT
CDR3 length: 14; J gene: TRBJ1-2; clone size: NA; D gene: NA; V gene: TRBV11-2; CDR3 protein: CASSPPQAIYGYTF; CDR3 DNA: TGTGCCAGCAGCCCCCCGCAGGCTATCTATGGCTACACCTTC
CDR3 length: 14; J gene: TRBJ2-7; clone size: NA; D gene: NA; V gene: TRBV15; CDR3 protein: CATSRDAQGYEQYF; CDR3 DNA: TGTGCCACCAGCAGAGATGCGCAGGGGTACGAGCAGTACTTC
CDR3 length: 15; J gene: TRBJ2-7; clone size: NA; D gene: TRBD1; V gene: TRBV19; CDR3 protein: CASSTWDRFAYEQYF; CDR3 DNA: TGTGCCAGTAGTACCTGGGACAGGTTTGCCTACGAGCAGTACTTC
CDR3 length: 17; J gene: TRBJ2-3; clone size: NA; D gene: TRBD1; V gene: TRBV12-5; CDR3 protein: CASGKDRGLSGTDTQYF; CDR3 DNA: TGTGCTAGTGGTAAGGACAGGGGGCTGTCTGGCACAGATACGCAGTATTTT
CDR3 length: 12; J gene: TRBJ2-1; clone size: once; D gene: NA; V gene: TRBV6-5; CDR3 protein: CASISRGNEQFF; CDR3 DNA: TGTGCCAGCATCTCGAGGGGGAATGAGCAGTTCTTC
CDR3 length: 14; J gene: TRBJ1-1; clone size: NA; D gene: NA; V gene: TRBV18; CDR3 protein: CASSSAGANTEAFF; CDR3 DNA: TGTGCCAGCTCATCGGCAGGGGCCAACACTGAAGCTTTCTTT
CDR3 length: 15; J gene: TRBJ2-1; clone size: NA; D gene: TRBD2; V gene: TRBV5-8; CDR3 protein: CAPRGSGRPYNEQFF; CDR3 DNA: TGTGCCCCCAGGGGGAGCGGGAGGCCTTACAATGAGCAGTTCTTC
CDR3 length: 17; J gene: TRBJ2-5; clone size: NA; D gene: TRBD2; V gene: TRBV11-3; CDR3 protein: CASSPGTSGGVKETQYF; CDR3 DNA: TGTGCCAGCAGCCCGGGGACTAGCGGGGGTGTCAAGGAGACCCAGTACTTC
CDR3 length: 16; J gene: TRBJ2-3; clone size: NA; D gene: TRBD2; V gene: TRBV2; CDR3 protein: CASSPQTSGDTDTQYF; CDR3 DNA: TGTGCCAGCAGTCCTCAGACTAGCGGGGACACAGATACGCAGTATTTT
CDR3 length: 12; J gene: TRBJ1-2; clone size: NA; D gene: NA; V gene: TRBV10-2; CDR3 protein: CASSGRNYGYTF; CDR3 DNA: TGCGCCAGCAGTGGGCGGAACTATGGCTACACCTTC
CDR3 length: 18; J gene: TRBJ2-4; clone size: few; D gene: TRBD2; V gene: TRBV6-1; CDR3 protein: CASTELAGGLLGKNIQYF; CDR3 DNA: TGTGCCAGCACTGAACTAGCGGGAGGGCTTCTAGGCAAAAACATTCAGTACTTC
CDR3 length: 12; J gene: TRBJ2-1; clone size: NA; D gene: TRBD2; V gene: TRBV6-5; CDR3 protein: CASTHTSGRQFF; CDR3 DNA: TGTGCCAGCACTCATACTAGCGGGAGGCAGTTCTTC
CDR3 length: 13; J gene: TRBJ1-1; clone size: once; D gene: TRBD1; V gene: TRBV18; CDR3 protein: CASSQGEMTEAFF; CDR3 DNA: TGTGCCAGCTCCCAGGGGGAAATGACTGAAGCTTTCTTT
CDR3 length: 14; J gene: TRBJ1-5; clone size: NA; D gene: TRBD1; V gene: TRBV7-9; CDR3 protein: CASSLGTGEQPQHF; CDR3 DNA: TGTGCCAGCAGCTTAGGGACAGGGGAACAGCCCCAGCATTTT
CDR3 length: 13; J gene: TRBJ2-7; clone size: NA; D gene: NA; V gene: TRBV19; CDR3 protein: CASKQRGTYEQYF; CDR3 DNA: TGTGCCAGTAAACAGAGGGGGACCTACGAGCAGTACTTC
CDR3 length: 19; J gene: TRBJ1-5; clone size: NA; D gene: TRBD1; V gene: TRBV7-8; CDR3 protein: CASSSRRQGTFYSNQPQHF; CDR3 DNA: TGTGCCAGCAGCTCCCGAAGACAGGGAACCTTTTATAGCAATCAGCCCCAGCATTTT
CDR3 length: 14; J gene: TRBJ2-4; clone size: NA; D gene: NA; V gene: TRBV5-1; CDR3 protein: CASSLEGVFAIQYF; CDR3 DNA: TGCGCCAGCAGCTTGGAAGGGGTGTTCGCCATTCAGTACTTC
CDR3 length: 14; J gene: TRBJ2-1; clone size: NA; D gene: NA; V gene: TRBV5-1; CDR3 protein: CASSLEGRYAMQFF; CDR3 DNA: TGCGCCAGCAGCTTGGAGGGGCGTTATGCTATGCAGTTCTTC
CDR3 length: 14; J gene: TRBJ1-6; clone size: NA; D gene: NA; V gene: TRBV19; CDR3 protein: CASSMGAEVLPLHF; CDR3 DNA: TGTGCCAGTAGTATGGGGGCGGAGGTATTGCCCCTCCACTTT
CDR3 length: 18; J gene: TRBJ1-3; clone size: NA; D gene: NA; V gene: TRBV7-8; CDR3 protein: CASSGGASGRITGNTIYF; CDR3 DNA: TGTGCCAGCAGCGGGGGGGCGTCGGGCAGAATAACTGGAAACACCATATATTTT
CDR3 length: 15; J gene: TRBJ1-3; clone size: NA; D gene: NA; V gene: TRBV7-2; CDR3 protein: CASSLAADSGNTIYF; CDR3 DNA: TGTGCCAGCAGCTTAGCGGCAGACTCTGGAAACACCATATATTTT
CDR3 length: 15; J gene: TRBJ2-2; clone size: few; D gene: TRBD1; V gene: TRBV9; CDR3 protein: CASSVGQGSTGELFF; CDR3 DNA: TGTGCCAGCAGCGTTGGACAGGGGAGCACCGGGGAGCTGTTTTTT
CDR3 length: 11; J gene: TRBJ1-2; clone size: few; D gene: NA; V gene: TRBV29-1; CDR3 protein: CSQEGLYGYTF; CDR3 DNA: TGCAGCCAAGAGGGTCTGTATGGCTACACCTTC
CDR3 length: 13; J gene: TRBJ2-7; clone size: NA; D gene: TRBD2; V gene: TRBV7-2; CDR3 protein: CASSARGAYEQYF; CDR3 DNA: TGTGCCAGCAGCGCCCGGGGGGCCTACGAGCAGTACTTC
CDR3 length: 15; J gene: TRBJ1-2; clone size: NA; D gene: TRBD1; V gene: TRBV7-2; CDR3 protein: CASSLSGTGAYGYTF; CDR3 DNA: TGTGCCAGCAGCTTATCTGGGACAGGGGCCTATGGCTACACCTTC
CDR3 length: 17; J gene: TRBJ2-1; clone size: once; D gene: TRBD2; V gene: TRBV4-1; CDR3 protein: CASSPLWTSGTYNEQFF; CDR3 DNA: TGCGCCAGCAGCCCGCTCTGGACTAGCGGGACATACAATGAGCAGTTCTTC
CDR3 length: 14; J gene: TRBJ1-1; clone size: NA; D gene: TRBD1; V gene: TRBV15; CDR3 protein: CATSRDRGVTEAFF; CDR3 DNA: TGTGCCACCAGCAGAGACAGGGGGGTCACTGAAGCTTTCTTT
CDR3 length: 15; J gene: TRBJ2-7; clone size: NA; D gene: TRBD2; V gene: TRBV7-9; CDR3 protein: CASSPRGRDTYEQYF; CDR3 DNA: TGTGCCAGCAGCCCCCGCGGGAGAGATACCTACGAGCAGTACTTC
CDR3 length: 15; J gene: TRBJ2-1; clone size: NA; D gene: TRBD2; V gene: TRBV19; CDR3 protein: CASSIRLAGYNEQFF; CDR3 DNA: TGTGCCAGTAGTATTAGGCTAGCGGGTTACAATGAGCAGTTCTTC
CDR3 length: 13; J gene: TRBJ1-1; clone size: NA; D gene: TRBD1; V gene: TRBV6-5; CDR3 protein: CASRRGQGSEAFF; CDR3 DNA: TGTGCCAGCAGACGGGGACAGGGCTCTGAAGCTTTCTTT
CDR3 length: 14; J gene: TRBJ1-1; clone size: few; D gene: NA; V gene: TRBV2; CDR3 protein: CASQAIGMNTEAFF; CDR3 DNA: TGTGCCAGCCAGGCGATTGGTATGAACACTGAAGCTTTCTTT
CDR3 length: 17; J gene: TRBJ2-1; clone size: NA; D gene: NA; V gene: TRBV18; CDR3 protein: CASSPPEAGASPYEQFF; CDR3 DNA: TGTGCCAGCTCACCTCCCGAGGCGGGGGCCTCCCCCTACGAGCAGTTCTTC
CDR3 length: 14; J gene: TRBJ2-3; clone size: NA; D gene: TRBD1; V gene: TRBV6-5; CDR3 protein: CASSWGQGQDTQYF; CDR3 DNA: TGTGCCAGCAGTTGGGGACAGGGACAAGATACGCAGTATTTT
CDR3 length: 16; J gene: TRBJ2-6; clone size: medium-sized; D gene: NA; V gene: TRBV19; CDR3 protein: CASSIDGGAGANVLTF; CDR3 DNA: TGTGCCAGTAGTATAGATGGGGGCGCTGGGGCCAACGTCCTGACTTTC
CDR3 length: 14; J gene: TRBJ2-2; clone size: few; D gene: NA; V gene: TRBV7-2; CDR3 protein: CASHEDSPTGELFF; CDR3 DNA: TGTGCCAGCCACGAGGACTCACCAACCGGGGAGCTGTTTTTT
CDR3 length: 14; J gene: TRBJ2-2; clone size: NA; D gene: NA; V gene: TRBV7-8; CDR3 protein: CASSFGATTGELFF; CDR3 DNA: TGTGCCAGCAGCTTTGGGGCTACCACCGGGGAGCTGTTTTTT
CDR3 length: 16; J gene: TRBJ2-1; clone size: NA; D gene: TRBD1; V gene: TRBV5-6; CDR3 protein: CASSSDRGRWDNEQFF; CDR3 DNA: TGTGCCAGCAGCTCAGACAGGGGGAGGTGGGACAATGAGCAGTTCTTC
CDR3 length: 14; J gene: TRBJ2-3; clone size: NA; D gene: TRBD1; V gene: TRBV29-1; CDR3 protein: CSVEDRGQVDTQYF; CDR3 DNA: TGCAGCGTAGAGGACAGGGGGCAGGTAGATACGCAGTATTTT
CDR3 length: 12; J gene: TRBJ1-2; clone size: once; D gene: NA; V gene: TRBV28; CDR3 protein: CASSPRDYGYTF; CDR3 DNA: TGTGCCAGCAGTCCCCGGGACTATGGCTACACCTTC
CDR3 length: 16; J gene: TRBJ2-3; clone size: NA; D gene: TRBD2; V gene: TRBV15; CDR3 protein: CATSRVPRSGRDTQYF; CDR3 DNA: TGTGCCACCAGCAGAGTACCCCGTAGCGGGAGAGATACGCAGTATTTT
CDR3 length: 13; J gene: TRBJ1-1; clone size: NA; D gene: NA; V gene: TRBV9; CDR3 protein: CASSVDPGTEAFF; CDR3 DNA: TGTGCCAGCAGCGTAGATCCGGGCACTGAAGCTTTCTTT
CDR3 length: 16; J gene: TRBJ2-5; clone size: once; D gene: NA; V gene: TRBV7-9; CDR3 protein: CASSPTGLRRGQTQYF; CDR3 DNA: TGTGCCAGCAGCCCAACCGGACTACGGCGAGGGCAGACCCAGTACTTC